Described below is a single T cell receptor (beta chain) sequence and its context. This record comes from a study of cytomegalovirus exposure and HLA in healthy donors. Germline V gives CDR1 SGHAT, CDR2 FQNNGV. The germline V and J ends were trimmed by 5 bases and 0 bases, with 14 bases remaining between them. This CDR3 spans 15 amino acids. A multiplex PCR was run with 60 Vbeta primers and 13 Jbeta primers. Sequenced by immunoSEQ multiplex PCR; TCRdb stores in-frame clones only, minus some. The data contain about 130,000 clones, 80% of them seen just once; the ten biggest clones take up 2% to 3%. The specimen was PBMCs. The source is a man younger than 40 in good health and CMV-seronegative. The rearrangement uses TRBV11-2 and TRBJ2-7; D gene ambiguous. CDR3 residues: CASSTNPESSYEQYF. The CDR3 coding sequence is TGTGCCAGCAGCACTAACCCCGAGAGCTCCTACGAGCAGTACTTC.